This TCR beta chain was documented in a study of T cells after yellow fever vaccination. For TCR, cDNA came from 5'RACE template switching, which added a universal primer site and UMIs. MiXCR, run by TCRdb on the 5' RACE reads, gives a single entry per CDR3 protein. Here the sample spans about 69,000 distinct CDR3 sequences, about 6% being singletons. The CDR3 is 11 amino acids. CDR1 and CDR2 from the germline V gene are KGHSH and LQKENI. Trimming removed 6 bases at V and 6 bases at J, with 9 bases between. This clonotype came up many times. The antigen remains undetermined. Study findings and constraints: Peaking faster, on day 5 versus 15, the secondary response was nonetheless weaker. Reappearance after the booster was seen for most primary-vaccination clones, at 95% to 97% CD4 and more than 80% CD8.

Specimen: CD4+ T cells sorted from PBMCs, collected roughly 14 days after the first yellow fever vaccination. The sequence derives from a man aged 18 to 35 who received the YFV17D yellow fever vaccine. The V gene is TRBV18, the J gene TRBJ2-7, with D perhaps TRBD1 (6 bases). The CDR3 loop reads CASSARGEQYF. CDR3 nucleotides: TGTGCCAGCTCTGCCAGGGGCGAGCAGTACTTC.